This passage covers 20 T cell receptor beta chains from one sample sequenced in a study of blood T cell repertoires in COVID-19. Clones were sequenced by immunoSEQ multiplex PCR, and TCRdb holds only the in-frame ones, with some missing. The sample yields about 54,000 clones, about nine tenths seen once. Material: peripheral blood. Receptor source: a woman aged 55 to 70 with active or convalescent COVID-19.

In DNA form, the CDR3 reads TGTGCCAGCTCACCCGGGTCGGACTATGGCTACACCTTC. Translation gives CASSPGSDYGYTF. The V call is TRBV18, the J call TRBJ1-2; D unresolved. This CDR3 has 13 amino acids. V lost 3 bases to trimming and J lost 3 bases, with 8 bases between them. Per germline, CDR1 KGHSH and CDR2 LQKENI.

The chain uses TRBV4-1 and TRBJ2-5; D possibly corresponds to TRBD2 (6 bases). V dropped 0 bases and J dropped 0 bases, with 14 bases sitting between them. This CDR3 is 17 amino acids long. Looked up from germline, CDR1 is MGHRA and CDR2 is YSYEKL. The CDR3 nucleotides are TGCGCCAGCAGCCAAGATCCGGGACTTTCGTACCAAGAGACCCAGTACTTC. Its protein is CASSQDPGLSYQETQYF.

J is TRBJ2-7 and V is TRBV15; D may be TRBD2 (5 bases). The V gene lost 5 bases and the J gene lost 5 bases, with 10 bases spanning the gap. There are 12 residues in the CDR3. CDR1 and CDR2 (germline): LNHNV, YYDKDF (reference sequence). The CDR3 DNA sequence: TGTGCCACCAGCTCCGGGAACCACGAGCAGTACTTC. Amino acids: CATSSGNHEQYF.

The genes are TRBV28 and TRBJ1-1; 9 bases are shared with TRBD1. The CDR3 contains 14 residues. Germline CDR1 reads MDHEN; CDR2 reads SYDVKM. Trimming at V came to 7 bases and at J to 6 bases, leaving 9 bases not matched to a gene. The CDR3 spells CASITGGARAEAFF. DNA for the CDR3: TGTGCCAGCATCACAGGGGGCGCGAGGGCTGAAGCTTTCTTT.

The gene calls are TRBV9 and TRBJ2-7, with TRBD2 identical over 7 bases. CDR3 size: 16 residues. Germline V gives CDR1 SGDLS, CDR2 YYNGEE. V gave up 0 bases and J gave up 0 bases; unmatched junction bases: 6. Written as DNA, the CDR3 is TGTGCCAGCAGCGTAGGCAGCGGGGTGAGCTCCTACGAGCAGTACTTC. Translation gives CASSVGSGVSSYEQYF.

The chain uses TRBV12-3 or TRBV12-4 and TRBJ2-7; D gene unclear. CDR3 size: 13 residues. Trimming left V 3 bases short and J 1 base short, with 7 bases between. CDR3 residues: CASSLEQSYEQYF. The CDR3 DNA follows: TGTGCCAGCAGTTTGGAGCAGTCCTACGAGCAGTACTTC.

This sequence joins TRBV28 and TRBJ1-5, with D maybe TRBD1 (5 bases). The CDR3 is 20 residues long. The germline V gene encodes CDR1 MDHEN and CDR2 SYDVKM. Trimming stripped 5 bases from V and 0 bases from J, with 26 bases between. CDR3 sequence: CASSPGTGGGRRYSNQPQHF. Written as DNA, the CDR3 is TGTGCCAGCAGTCCCGGGACCGGGGGTGGCCGGCGATATAGCAATCAGCCCCAGCATTTT.

V and J are TRBV28 and TRBJ2-3, with TRBD2 matching over 11 bases. The CDR3 has 15 amino acids. V lost 5 bases, J lost 4 bases, and 5 bases stayed unmatched. Germline lookup yields CDR1 MDHEN and CDR2 SYDVKM. The CDR3 DNA is TGTGCCAGCAGTAGTAGCGGGAGGGGCGCAGATACGCAGTATTTT. This encodes CASSSSGRGADTQYF.

The V and J genes are TRBV3-1 (or the pseudogene TRBV3-2) and TRBJ1-5; D remains ambiguous. The CDR3 sequence is 17 residues long. The germline V gene has CDR1 LGHDT and CDR2 YNNKEL (reference sequence). The V and J ends lost 1 base and 0 bases respectively, with 13 bases between them. CDR3 sequence (DNA): TGTGCCAGCAGCCAAGGTTACCCGTCCTATAGCAATCAGCCCCAGCATTTT. Translating gives CASSQGYPSYSNQPQHF.

This clone occurred once. The CDR3 is CASSFPISGSYEQYF. The CDR3 nucleotides read TGTGCCAGCAGTTTCCCGATTAGCGGGTCCTACGAGCAGTACTTC. This rearrangement joins TRBV6-2 or TRBV6-3 to TRBJ2-7; 7 nucleotides align to TRBD2. With V trimmed by 4 bases and J by 1 base, 7 bases remained unmatched. The CDR3 runs 15 residues. CDR1 and CDR2 (germline): MNHEY, SVGEGT.

This rearrangement joins TRBV27 to TRBJ1-2, with a possible D match to TRBD1 (5 bases). The CDR3 is made up of 16 amino acids. The germline V and J ends were trimmed by 3 bases and 6 bases, with 20 bases remaining between them. Germline CDR1 is MNHEY and CDR2 is SMNVEV (reference sequence). The CDR3 here is CASSFEGAPQVHGYTF. The DNA of the CDR3 is TGTGCCAGCAGTTTTGAAGGGGCCCCACAGGTCCATGGCTACACCTTC.

V and J are TRBV12-3 or TRBV12-4 and TRBJ1-5, with 7 bases identical to TRBD1. The CDR3 runs to 13 residues. Trimming at V came to 8 bases and at J to 5 bases, leaving 6 bases not matched to a gene. CDR3 coding DNA: TGTGCCAGCCGCGACAGGGAGGATCAGCCCCAGCATTTT. It is translated as CASRDREDQPQHF.

This clone has a handful of counts. The chain uses TRBV30 and TRBJ2-7; TRBD1 agrees at 7 bases. Germline V lookup: CDR1 GTSNPN, CDR2 SVGIG (reference sequence). Trimming at V came to 1 base and at J to 5 bases, leaving 5 bases not matched to a gene. This CDR3 is built from 13 residues. CDR3 nucleotide sequence: TGTGCCTGGAGTGGAGTCGGGACAGACGAGCAGTACTTC. This encodes CAWSGVGTDEQYF.

The chain links TRBV7-9 to TRBJ2-2; D is undetermined. This CDR3 spans 16 amino acids. Germline assignment: CDR1 SEHNR and CDR2 FQNEAQ (reference sequence). V lost 5 bases, J lost 6 bases, and 19 bases lay in between. The CDR3 DNA reads as TGTGCCAGCAGCGTCCTACAGTGGGCGCAGGCCGGGGAGCTGTTTTTT. Its protein product is CASSVLQWAQAGELFF.

This chain links TRBV30 with TRBJ2-1, with D unclear. This CDR3 spans 16 amino acids. V was clipped by 3 bases and J by 0 bases, with 15 bases between them. Germline CDR1 reads GTSNPN; CDR2 reads SVGIG (reference sequence). For the CDR3, the DNA is TGTGCCTGGAGGGTCCTAACGTCCAACTCCTACAATGAGCAGTTCTTC. Amino acids: CAWRVLTSNSYNEQFF.

The gene calls are TRBV18 and TRBJ2-7; 9 positions agree with TRBD1. V lost 3 bases to trimming and J lost 6 bases; unmatched junction nucleotides: 6. This CDR3 has 14 amino acids. Germline CDR1 reads KGHSH; CDR2 reads LQKENI. CDR3 coding DNA: TGTGCCAGCTCACCCCAACAGGGGGCGCCCGAGCAGTACTTC. As protein: CASSPQQGAPEQYF. Full variable domain (rest looked up from reference TRBV18 and TRBJ2-7): NAGVMQNPRHLVRRRGQEARLRCSPMKGHSHVYWYRQLPEEGLKFMVYLQKENIIDESGMPKERFSAEFPKEGPSILRIQQVVRGDSAAYFCASSPQQGAPEQYFGPGTRLTVT.

This chain uses TRBV7-2 with TRBJ1-5; weak D call: TRBD1 (6 bases). Germline V CDR1 and CDR2: SGHTA, FQGNSA. The CDR3 spans 16 residues. V was shortened by 4 bases and J by 2 bases, with 15 bases between the two germline ends. CDR3 sequence (DNA): TGTGCCAGCAGCTACTCGCGGGGGGCTGGCAATCAGCCCCAGCATTTT. Residues: CASSYSRGAGNQPQHF.

The chain joins TRBV28 to TRBJ1-2, with D tentatively TRBD1 (5 bases). With 3 bases removed from V and 0 bases from J, the gap between germline ends came to 20 bases. The CDR3 has 18 residues. Germline loops: CDR1 MDHEN, CDR2 SYDVKM. Written as DNA, the CDR3 is TGTGCCAGCAGTTTCCAGCTCAGGGATCCCAAAGCTAACTATGGCTACACCTTC. It translates to CASSFQLRDPKANYGYTF.

The genes are TRBV19 and TRBJ2-1; 14 nucleotides match TRBD2. With 4 bases clipped from V and 4 bases from J, the junction kept 0 bases outside the gene matches. CDR3 length: 15 residues. Germline values: CDR1 LNHDA, CDR2 SQIVND (reference sequence). CDR3 amino acids: CASSRLAGGYNEQFF. CDR3 in DNA: TGTGCCAGTAGTAGACTAGCGGGAGGGTACAATGAGCAGTTCTTC.

The table lists this clone with a count of one. The chain has TRBV2 and TRBJ2-2, with 9 bases identical to TRBD1. The germline V gene has CDR1 SNHLY and CDR2 FYNNEI. With V trimmed by 8 bases and J by 2 bases, 6 bases remained unmatched. This CDR3 comprises 15 residues. CDR3 region: CASGGGQGNTGELFF. For the CDR3, the DNA is TGTGCCAGCGGAGGGGGACAGGGAAACACCGGGGAGCTGTTTTTT.